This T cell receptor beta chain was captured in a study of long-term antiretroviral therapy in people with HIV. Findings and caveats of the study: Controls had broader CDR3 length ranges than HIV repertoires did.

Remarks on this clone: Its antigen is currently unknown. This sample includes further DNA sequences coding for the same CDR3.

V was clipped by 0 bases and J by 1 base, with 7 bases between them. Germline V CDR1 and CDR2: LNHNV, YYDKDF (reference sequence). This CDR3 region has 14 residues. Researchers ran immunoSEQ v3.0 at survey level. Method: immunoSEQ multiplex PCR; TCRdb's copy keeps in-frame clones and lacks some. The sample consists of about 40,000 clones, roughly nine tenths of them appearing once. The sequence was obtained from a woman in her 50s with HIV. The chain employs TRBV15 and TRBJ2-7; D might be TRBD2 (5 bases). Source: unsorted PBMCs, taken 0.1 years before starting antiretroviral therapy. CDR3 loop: CATSRDRGSYEQYF. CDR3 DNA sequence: TGTGCCACCAGCAGAGATCGGGGTTCCTACGAGCAGTACTTC.